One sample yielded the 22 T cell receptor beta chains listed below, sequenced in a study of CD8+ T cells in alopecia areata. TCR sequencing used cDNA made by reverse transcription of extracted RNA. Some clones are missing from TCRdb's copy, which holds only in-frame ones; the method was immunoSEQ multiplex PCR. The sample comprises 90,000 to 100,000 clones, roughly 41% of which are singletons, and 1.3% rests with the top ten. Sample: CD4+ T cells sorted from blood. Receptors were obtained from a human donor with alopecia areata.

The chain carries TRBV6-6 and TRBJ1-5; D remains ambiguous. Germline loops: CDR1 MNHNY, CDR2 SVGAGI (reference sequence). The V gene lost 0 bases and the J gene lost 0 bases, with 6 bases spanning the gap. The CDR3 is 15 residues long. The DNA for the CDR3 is TGTGCCAGCAGTTACTCACCGGATAGCAATCAGCCCCAGCATTTT. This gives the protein CASSYSPDSNQPQHF.

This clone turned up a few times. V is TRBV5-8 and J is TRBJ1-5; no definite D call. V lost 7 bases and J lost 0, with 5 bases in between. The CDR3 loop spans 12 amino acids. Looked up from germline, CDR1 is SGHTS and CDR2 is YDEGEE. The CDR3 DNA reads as TGTGCCAGCCAACTTAGCAATCAGCCCCAGCATTTT. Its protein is CASQLSNQPQHF. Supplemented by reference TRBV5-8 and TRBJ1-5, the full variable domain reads EAGVTQSPTHLIKTRGQQATLRCSPISGHTSVYWYQQALGLGLQFLLWYDEGEERNRGNFPPRFSGRQFPNYSSELNVNALELEDSALYLCASQLSNQPQHFGDGTRLSIL.

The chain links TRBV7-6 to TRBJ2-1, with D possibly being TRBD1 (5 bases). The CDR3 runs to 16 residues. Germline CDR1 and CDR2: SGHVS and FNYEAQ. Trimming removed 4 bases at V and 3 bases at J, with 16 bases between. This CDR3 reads CASSSLTGRGYNEQFF. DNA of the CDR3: TGTGCCAGCAGCTCACTAACAGGAAGGGGCTACAATGAGCAGTTCTTC.

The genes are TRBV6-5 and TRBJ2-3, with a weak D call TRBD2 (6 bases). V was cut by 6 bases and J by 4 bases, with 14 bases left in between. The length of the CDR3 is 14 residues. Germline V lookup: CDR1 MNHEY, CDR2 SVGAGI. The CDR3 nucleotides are TGTGCCAGCAGCCGAGGGACTTTCGCAGATACGCAGTATTTT. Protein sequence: CASSRGTFADTQYF.

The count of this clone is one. CDR3 in amino acids: CASSYVAGEQFF. DNA for the CDR3: TGTGCCAGCAGTTACGTGGCGGGTGAGCAGTTCTTC. The chain combines TRBV6-5 with TRBJ2-1, with D possibly matching TRBD2 (5 bases). Trimming stripped 2 bases from V and 9 bases from J, with 8 bases between. The CDR3 is 12 residues long. Germline loops: CDR1 MNHEY, CDR2 SVGAGI.

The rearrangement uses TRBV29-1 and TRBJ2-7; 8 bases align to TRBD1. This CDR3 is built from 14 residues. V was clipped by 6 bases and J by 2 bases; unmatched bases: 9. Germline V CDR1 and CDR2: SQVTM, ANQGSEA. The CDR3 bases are TGCAGCGTCGCCGGGACAGGCAATCCCTACGAGCAGTACTTC. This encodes CSVAGTGNPYEQYF.

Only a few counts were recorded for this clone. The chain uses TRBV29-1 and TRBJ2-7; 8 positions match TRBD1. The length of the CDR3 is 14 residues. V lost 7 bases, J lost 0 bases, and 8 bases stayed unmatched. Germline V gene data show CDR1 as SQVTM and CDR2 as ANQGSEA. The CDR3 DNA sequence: TGCAGCGGCCTAACGACAGGGGACTCCTACGAGCAGTACTTC. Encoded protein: CSGLTTGDSYEQYF.

Written as DNA, the CDR3 is TGTGCCAGCAGTTTATCCGTTGTTAGGGTTCAAGTCCACACAGATACGCAGTATTTT. Translating gives CASSLSVVRVQVHTDTQYF. This sequence joins TRBV28 and TRBJ2-3; D gene unclear. The germline gives CDR1 MDHEN, CDR2 SYDVKM. Trimming left V 1 base short and J 2 bases short, with 22 bases between. This CDR3 is 19 amino acids long.

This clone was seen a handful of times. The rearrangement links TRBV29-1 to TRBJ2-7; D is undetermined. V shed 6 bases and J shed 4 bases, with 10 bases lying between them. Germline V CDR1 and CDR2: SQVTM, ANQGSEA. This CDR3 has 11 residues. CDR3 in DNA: TGCAGCGTCGACTGGGGATACGAGCAGTACTTC. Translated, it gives CSVDWGYEQYF.

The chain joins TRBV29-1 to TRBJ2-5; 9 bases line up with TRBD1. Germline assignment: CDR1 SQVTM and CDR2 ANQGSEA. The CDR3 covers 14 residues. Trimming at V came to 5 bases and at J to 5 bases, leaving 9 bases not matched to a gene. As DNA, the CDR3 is TGCAGCGTTTGGGAACGGACAGGGGTGGAGACCCAGTACTTC. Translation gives CSVWERTGVETQYF. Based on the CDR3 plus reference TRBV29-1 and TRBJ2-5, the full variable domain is SAVISQKPSRDICQRGTSLTIQCQVDSQVTMMFWYRQQPGQSLTLIATANQGSEATYESGFVIDKFPISRPNLTFSTLTVSNMSPEDSSIYLCSVWERTGVETQYFGPGTRLLVL.

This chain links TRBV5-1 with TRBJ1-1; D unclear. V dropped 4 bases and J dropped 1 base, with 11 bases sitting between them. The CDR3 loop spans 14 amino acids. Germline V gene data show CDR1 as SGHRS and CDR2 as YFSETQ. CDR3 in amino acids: CASSPDPQNTEAFF. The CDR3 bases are TGCGCCAGCAGCCCCGACCCCCAGAACACTGAAGCTTTCTTT.

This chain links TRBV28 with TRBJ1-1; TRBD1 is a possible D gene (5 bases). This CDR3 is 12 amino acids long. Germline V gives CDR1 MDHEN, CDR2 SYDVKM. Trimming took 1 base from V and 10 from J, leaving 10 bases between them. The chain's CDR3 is CASSLSRAGAFF. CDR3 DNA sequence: TGTGCCAGCAGTTTATCCAGGGCCGGAGCTTTCTTT.

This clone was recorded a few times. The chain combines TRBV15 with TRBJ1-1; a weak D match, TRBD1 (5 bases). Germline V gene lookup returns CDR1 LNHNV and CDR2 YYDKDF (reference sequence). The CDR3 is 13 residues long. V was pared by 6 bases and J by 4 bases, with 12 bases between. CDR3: CATSQGIGTEAFF. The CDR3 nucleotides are TGTGCCACCAGTCAGGGTATAGGCACTGAAGCTTTCTTT.

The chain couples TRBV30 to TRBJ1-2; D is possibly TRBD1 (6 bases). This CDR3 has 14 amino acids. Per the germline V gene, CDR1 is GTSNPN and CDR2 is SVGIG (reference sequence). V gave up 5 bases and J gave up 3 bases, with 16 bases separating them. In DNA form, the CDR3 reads TGTGCCTGGTACCTCCAGGGGTCTTACTATGGCTACACCTTC. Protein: CAWYLQGSYYGYTF.

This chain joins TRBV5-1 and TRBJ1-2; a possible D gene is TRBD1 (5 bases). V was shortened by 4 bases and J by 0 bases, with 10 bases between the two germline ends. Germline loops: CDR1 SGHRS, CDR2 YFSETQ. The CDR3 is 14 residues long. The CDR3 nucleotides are TGCGCCAGCAGCCGCGGGACGTCTAACTATGGCTACACCTTC. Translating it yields CASSRGTSNYGYTF.

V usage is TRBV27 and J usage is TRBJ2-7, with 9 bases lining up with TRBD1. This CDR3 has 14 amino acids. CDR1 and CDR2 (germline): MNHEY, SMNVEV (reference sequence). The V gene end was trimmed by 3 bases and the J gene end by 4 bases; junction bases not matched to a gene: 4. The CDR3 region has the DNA TGTGCCAGCAGTTTGCACAGGGGGCAGTACGAGCAGTACTTC. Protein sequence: CASSLHRGQYEQYF.

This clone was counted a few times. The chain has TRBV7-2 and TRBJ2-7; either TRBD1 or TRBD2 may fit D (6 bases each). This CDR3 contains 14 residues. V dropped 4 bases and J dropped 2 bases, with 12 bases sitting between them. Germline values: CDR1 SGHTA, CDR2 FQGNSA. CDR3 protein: CASSSGGGPYEQYF. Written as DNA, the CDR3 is TGTGCCAGCAGCTCAGGAGGGGGGCCCTACGAGCAGTACTTC.

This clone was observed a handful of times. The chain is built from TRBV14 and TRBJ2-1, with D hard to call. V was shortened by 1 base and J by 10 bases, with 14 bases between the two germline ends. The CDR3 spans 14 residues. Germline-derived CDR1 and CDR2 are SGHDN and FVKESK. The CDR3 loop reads CASSQGRLIVEQFF. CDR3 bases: TGTGCCAGCAGCCAAGGGCGCCTAATCGTCGAGCAGTTCTTC.

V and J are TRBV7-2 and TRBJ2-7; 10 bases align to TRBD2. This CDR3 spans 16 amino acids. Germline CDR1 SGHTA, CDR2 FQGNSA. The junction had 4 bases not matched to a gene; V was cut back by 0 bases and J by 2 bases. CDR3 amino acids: CASSLAASGSTYEQYF. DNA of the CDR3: TGTGCCAGCAGCTTAGCGGCTAGCGGGAGTACCTACGAGCAGTACTTC.

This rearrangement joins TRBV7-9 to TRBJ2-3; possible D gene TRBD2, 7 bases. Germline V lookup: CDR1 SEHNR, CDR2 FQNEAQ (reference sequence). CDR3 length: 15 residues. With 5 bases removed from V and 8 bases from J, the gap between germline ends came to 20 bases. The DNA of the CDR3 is TGTGCCAGCAGCCCCATTTTGGGGGGGGCCCGTACGCAGTATTTT. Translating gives CASSPILGGARTQYF.

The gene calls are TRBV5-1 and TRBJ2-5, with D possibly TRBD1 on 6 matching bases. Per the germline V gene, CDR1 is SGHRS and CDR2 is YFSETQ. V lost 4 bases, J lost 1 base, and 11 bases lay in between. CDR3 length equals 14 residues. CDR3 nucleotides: TGCGCCAGCAGCCTTGGACAGCTCCAAGAGACCCAGTACTTC. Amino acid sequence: CASSLGQLQETQYF. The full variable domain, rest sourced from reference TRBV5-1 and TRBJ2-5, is KAGVTQTPRYLIKTRGQQVTLSCSPISGHRSVSWYQQTPGQGLQFLFEYFSETQRNKGNFPGRFSGRQFSNSRSEMNVSTLELGDSALYLCASSLGQLQETQYFGPGTRLLVL.

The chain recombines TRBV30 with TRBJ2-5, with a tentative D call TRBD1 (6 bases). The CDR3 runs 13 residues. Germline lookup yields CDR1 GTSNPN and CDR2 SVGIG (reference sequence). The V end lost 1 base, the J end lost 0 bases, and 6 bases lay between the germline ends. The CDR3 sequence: CAWSGDNQETQYF. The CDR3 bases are TGTGCCTGGAGTGGGGACAACCAAGAGACCCAGTACTTC.